By share of the sample, the clone carrying this T cell receptor beta chain is medium-sized. The antigen is not known. This record belongs to a study of tumor-infiltrating lymphocytes in primary liver carcinoma. Study summary: Tissue type made little difference to sample yields of roughly 3.65 to 7.13 million productive TCRbeta reads.

Starting material for RNA and DNA co-extraction consisted of roughly 19-34 mg of unsorted bulk tissue. Study-level points and caveats: Blood trailed tumors significantly in top-250-clone fraction (p = 0.039).

The V gene end was trimmed by 4 bases and the J gene end by 0 bases; junction bases not matched to a gene: 7. The CDR3 spans 15 residues. Germline lookup yields CDR1 SQVTM and CDR2 ANQGSEA. Production of TCR beta cDNA used 400 to 650 ng total RNA together with a constant-region primer. Three nested multiplex PCR rounds, a slightly modified ARM-PCR, produced the libraries for TCR beta. Both of the initial two PCR rounds ran for about 11 cycles and employed TRBV1-TRBV30 forward primers alongside a C-beta reverse primer. MiXCR, run by TCRdb on the multiplex PCR reads, gives a single entry per CDR3 protein. This table holds about 43,000 distinct CDR3 sequences, around 70% found once.

Sequencing was performed on liver tumor tissue from sampling region 2. Stated subset: tumor region T2, inferior pole. The source of this sequence is a man aged 35 to 55 with primary liver carcinoma and hepatitis B virus infection. This chain joins TRBV29-1 and TRBJ1-1; TRBD1 agrees at 8 bases. The CDR3 region is CSVAGGWGMNTEAFF. Written as DNA, the CDR3 is TGCAGCGTTGCAGGGGGCTGGGGGATGAACACTGAAGCTTTCTTT.